Shown below are 18 T cell receptor beta chains from a single sample sequenced in a study of blood T cells in healthy people across ages. A second PCR of about 7 to 11 cycles used a sample-barcoded 5' primer and a J-beta primer mix. TCRdb reprocessed the 5' RACE reads with MiXCR, giving one entry per CDR3 protein. The table records about 800,000 distinct CDR3 sequences, around 50% of them present only once. Source material: blood. Receptor source: a man older than 75 in good health.

The chain couples TRBV28 to TRBJ2-5, with 10 bases that match TRBD2. Germline-derived CDR1 and CDR2 are MDHEN and SYDVKM. This CDR3 contains 14 residues. The ends lost 6 bases at V and 6 bases at J; junction bases unmatched: 7. In DNA form, the CDR3 reads TGTGCCAGCAGCCGAAGCGGGAGGGCAAAGACCCAGTACTTC. Its protein is CASSRSGRAKTQYF. The full variable domain, with the rest looked up from reference TRBV28 and TRBJ2-5, is DVKVTQSSRYLVKRTGEKVFLECVQDMDHENMFWYRQDPGLGLRLIYFSYDVKMKEKGDIPEGYSVSREKKERFSLILESASTNQTSMYLCASSRSGRAKTQYFGPGTRLLVL.

The chain is built from TRBV14 and TRBJ1-1; D is unclear. Germline V gene lookup returns CDR1 SGHDN and CDR2 FVKESK. V lost 1 base, J lost 5 bases, and 8 bases lay in between. This CDR3 region has 13 residues. CDR3 DNA: TGTGCCAGCAGCCAAGTACGCCGGACTGAAGCTTTCTTT. It encodes CASSQVRRTEAFF.

About this clonotype itself: At one of its ends the junction is not consistent with the germline gene, which may arise from a read error. The V call is TRBV4-3, the J call TRBJ2-1; the D gene could be TRBD1 or TRBD2 (5 bases each). Germline V CDR1 and CDR2: LGHNA, YSLEER. The CDR3 is 14 residues long. The CDR3, as DNA: TGCGCCAGCAGCCGGGGGACGGAGTACAATGAGCGGTTCTTC. This encodes CASSRGTEYNERFF.

Comment on this clonotype: Possible read error: a much larger clone is one base away. The chain is built from TRBV27 and TRBJ1-5; D is perhaps TRBD1 (5 bases). Germline CDR1 reads MNHEY; CDR2 reads SMNVEV (reference sequence). The V gene lost 6 bases and the J gene lost 4 bases, with 19 bases spanning the gap. The CDR3 has 16 amino acids. As DNA, the CDR3 is TGTGCCAGCAGCCCTAGGGGAGGGAATCCGAATCAGCCCCAGCATTTT. It yields the protein CASSPRGGNPNQPQHF.

This clonotype has just a few counts. This sequence joins TRBV20-1 and TRBJ1-2; D gene ambiguous. Germline CDR1 DFQATT, CDR2 SNEGSKA (reference sequence). V lost 0 bases and J lost 8, with 13 bases in between. This CDR3 has 13 amino acids. The CDR3 protein is CSAREQPLRGYTF. Written as DNA, the CDR3 is TGCAGTGCTAGAGAACAGCCCCTACGAGGCTACACCTTC.

This clonotype was counted a single time. The V call is TRBV10-3, the J call TRBJ1-5; 8 nucleotides agree with TRBD1. Looked up from germline, CDR1 is ENHRY and CDR2 is SYGVKD. J gave up 0 bases and V 6 bases, and 4 bases lay outside the gene matches. This CDR3 is built from 15 residues. The CDR3 DNA follows: TGTGCCATCAGGGACAGGGCCGATAGCAATCAGCCCCAGCATTTT. Amino acids: CAIRDRADSNQPQHF.

This clonotype occurred many times. The genes are TRBV27 and TRBJ2-2; tentative D call: TRBD1 (6 bases). The length of the CDR3 is 15 residues. Germline-derived CDR1 and CDR2 are MNHEY and SMNVEV (reference sequence). Deletions cut 2 bases from V and 0 bases from J, with 7 bases between. CDR3 coding DNA: TGTGCCAGCAGTTTAAGGGGGACGAACACCGGGGAGCTGTTTTTT. It encodes CASSLRGTNTGELFF.

This clonotype was detected only a few times. The chain combines TRBV27 with TRBJ2-6; D is uncertain. Per the germline V gene, CDR1 is MNHEY and CDR2 is SMNVEV (reference sequence). The CDR3 consists of 14 residues. V was cut by 2 bases and J by 3 bases, with 5 bases left in between. The CDR3 is CASSLLGGANVLTF. Here the CDR3 DNA reads TGTGCCAGCAGTTTACTAGGTGGGGCCAACGTCCTGACTTTC. Together with reference TRBV27 and TRBJ2-6, the CDR3 gives the full variable domain: EAQVTQNPRYLITVTGKKLTVTCSQNMNHEYMSWYRQDPGLGLRQIYYSMNVEVTDKGDVPEGYKVSRKEKRNFPLILESPSPNQTSLYFCASSLLGGANVLTFGAGSRLTVL.

The rearrangement joins TRBV5-1 to TRBJ2-5, with 7 bases matching TRBD1. In germline, CDR1 is SGHRS, CDR2 YFSETQ. The CDR3 has 15 amino acids. The V and J ends lost 9 bases and 2 bases, in that order; junction bases with no gene match: 13. The CDR3 DNA reads TGCGCCACCAAGCTAATGGGACAGCCACAAGAGACCCAGTACTTC. Residues: CATKLMGQPQETQYF.

This clonotype was observed a handful of times. J is TRBJ2-1 and V is TRBV4-2, with 8 bases fitting TRBD2. The V and J ends lost 0 bases and 5 bases, in that order; junction bases with no gene match: 6. Germline V gene data show CDR1 as LGHNA and CDR2 as YNFKEQ. The CDR3 contains 16 residues. The CDR3 protein is CASSQETPGGHNEQFF. CDR3 nucleotides: TGTGCCAGCAGCCAAGAAACTCCGGGGGGGCACAATGAGCAGTTCTTC.

This clonotype came up a few times. J is TRBJ2-1 and V is TRBV5-1, with 7 bases fitting TRBD2. Unmatched junction bases numbered 2, after V lost 0 bases and J lost 5 bases. In germline, CDR1 is SGHRS, CDR2 YFSETQ. The CDR3 covers 14 residues. CDR3 sequence: CASSLVAGHNEQFF. CDR3 bases: TGCGCCAGCAGCTTGGTAGCGGGCCACAATGAGCAGTTCTTC.

This clonotype was seen a few times. This chain joins TRBV7-8 and TRBJ2-6, with a tentative D call TRBD2 (6 bases). Germline values: CDR1 SGHVS, CDR2 FQNEAQ. Deletions cut 4 bases from V and 0 bases from J, with 19 bases between. The CDR3 has 19 amino acids. CDR3 loop: CASSSSVWTTGSGANVLTF. In nucleotides, the CDR3 is TGTGCCAGCAGCTCATCTGTGTGGACTACCGGCTCTGGGGCCAACGTCCTGACTTTC.

The chain recombines TRBV7-2 with TRBJ2-5, with unresolved D. This CDR3 spans 13 amino acids. Deletions cut 5 bases from V and 3 bases from J, with 10 bases between. Germline V gives CDR1 SGHTA, CDR2 FQGNSA. CDR3 protein: CASSVPVEETQYF. In nucleotides, the CDR3 is TGTGCCAGCAGCGTTCCAGTAGAAGAGACCCAGTACTTC. The whole variable domain, remainder taken from reference TRBV7-2 and TRBJ2-5, is GAGVSQSPSNKVTEKGKDVELRCDPISGHTALYWYRQSLGQGLEFLIYFQGNSAPDKSGLPSDRFSAERTGGSVSTLTIQRTQQEDSAVYLCASSVPVEETQYFGPGTRLLVL.

V and J are TRBV30 and TRBJ2-1, with 10 bases aligning to TRBD2. Germline CDR1 is GTSNPN and CDR2 is SVGIG (reference sequence). V lost 2 bases to trimming and J lost 9 bases; unmatched junction nucleotides: 13. The CDR3 is 16 amino acids. The CDR3, as DNA: TGTGCCTGGAGTCCCCCGACGAGCGGGGGGGTGGGTGAGCAGTTCTTC. Translating gives CAWSPPTSGGVGEQFF. The variable domain in full, with the rest retrieved from reference TRBV30 and TRBJ2-1, is SQTIHQWPATLVQPVGSPLSLECTVEGTSNPNLYWYRQAAGRGLQLLFYSVGIGQISSEVPQNLSASRPQDRQFILSSKKLLLSDSGFYLCAWSPPTSGGVGEQFFGPGTRLTVL.

CDR3 in DNA: TGCAGTGCTAGACCGAGACAGGGGTTTTACGAGCAGTACTTC. Translation: CSARPRQGFYEQYF. The chain employs TRBV20-1 and TRBJ2-7; 8 bases are a match to TRBD1. Trimming at V came to 2 bases and at J to 4 bases, leaving 7 bases not matched to a gene. The germline V gene has CDR1 DFQATT and CDR2 SNEGSKA (reference sequence). This CDR3 contains 14 residues.

The CDR3 nucleotides are TGTGCCATCAGTGAGTCAGTTGGGGGGGCGAGCAATCAGCCCCAGCATTTT. Its translation is CAISESVGGASNQPQHF. J is TRBJ1-5 and V is TRBV10-3, with a weak D call TRBD1 (6 bases). Trimming stripped 0 bases from V and 1 base from J, with 13 bases between. Germline V gene sequence: CDR1 ENHRY, CDR2 SYGVKD. CDR3 size: 17 residues.

J is TRBJ1-1 and V is TRBV20-1; the D gene is possibly TRBD1 (6 bases). Germline V gives CDR1 DFQATT, CDR2 SNEGSKA (reference sequence). V dropped 4 bases and J dropped 4 bases, with 16 bases sitting between them. This CDR3 has 14 amino acids. CDR3: CSATLQGLGTEAFF. DNA of the CDR3: TGCAGTGCTACCCTACAGGGATTAGGCACTGAAGCTTTCTTT.

The table lists this clonotype with a few counts. The chain is built from TRBV7-2 and TRBJ1-5; 9 bases line up with TRBD1. Trimming removed 1 base from V and 4 bases from J; junction bases left unmatched: 2. The CDR3 contains 15 residues. Germline assignment: CDR1 SGHTA and CDR2 FQGNSA. CDR3 in amino acids: CASSLDDRGNQPQHF. The CDR3 DNA reads as TGTGCCAGCAGCTTAGACGACAGGGGGAATCAGCCCCAGCATTTT.